This passage covers 32 T cell receptor beta chains from one sample sequenced in a study of shared clonotypes between healthy human individuals (dated by TCRdb to 2018 to 2020). Libraries were built with the immunoSEQ multiplex PCR assay. Sourced from immuneACCESS, this table was stored by TCRdb with only in-frame sequences that have V and J called. A share of the clones is absent; for the studies checked, an unresolved V gene accounts for under half, and the remainder has no known explanation. Recorded for this sample are about 640,000 clones; 60% to 80% of them occurred a single time. Jointly, the top ten make up around 1.8% of the sample. The sample comprised memory CD4+ T cells sorted from blood. The cell subset or site label on this specimen signifies: CD45RA-negative fraction. The receptor set was obtained from a woman aged 25 to 39 in good health.

V usage is TRBV19 and J usage is TRBJ1-1; D is possibly TRBD1 (5 bases). V gave up 4 bases and J gave up 1 base, with 10 bases separating them. The CDR3 sequence is 14 residues long. Germline CDR1 is LNHDA and CDR2 is SQIVND (reference sequence). This CDR3 is CASSREGKNTEAFF. The DNA of the CDR3 is TGTGCCAGTAGTAGGGAGGGGAAGAACACTGAAGCTTTCTTT. The variable domain in full, with the rest retrieved from reference TRBV19 and TRBJ1-1, is DGGITQSPKYLFRKEGQNVTLSCEQNLNHDAMYWYRQDPGQGLRLIYYSQIVNDFQKGDIAEGYSVSREKKESFPLTVTSAQKNPTAFYLCASSREGKNTEAFFGQGTRLTVV.

There are a few counts of this clone. The V gene is TRBV6-1, the J gene TRBJ2-7; 9 bases fit TRBD1. Trimming at V came to 6 bases and at J to 6 bases, leaving 9 bases not matched to a gene. Germline CDR1 reads MNHNS; CDR2 reads SASEGT. The CDR3 contains 14 residues. The CDR3 spells CASSRDRELGEQYF. In nucleotides, the CDR3 is TGTGCCAGCAGCCGGGACAGGGAATTAGGCGAGCAGTACTTC.

This clone was detected only a few times. The chain employs TRBV5-1 and TRBJ2-3, with 10 bases identical to TRBD2. The V gene's germline CDR1 is SGHRS and CDR2 YFSETQ. The CDR3 has 15 residues. V lost 2 bases and J lost 6; bases outside the gene matches: 6. Here the CDR3 reads CASSLLAGGADTQYF. CDR3 coding DNA: TGCGCCAGCAGCTTATTAGCGGGAGGAGCGGATACGCAGTATTTT.

This clone was seen just once. The chain recombines TRBV27 with TRBJ2-7; 8 bases fit TRBD1. This CDR3 has 14 residues. Trimming took 6 bases from V and 4 from J; bases not matched to a gene: 8. The germline V gene encodes CDR1 MNHEY and CDR2 SMNVEV (reference sequence). DNA for the CDR3: TGTGCCAGCAGCCGACAGGGGTTTGGGTACGAGCAGTACTTC. As protein: CASSRQGFGYEQYF.

The chain joins TRBV10-3 to TRBJ1-1; D remains unclear. V lost 10 bases and J lost 1, with 7 bases in between. Germline values: CDR1 ENHRY, CDR2 SYGVKD. The CDR3 totals 11 residues. As DNA, the CDR3 is TGTGCCACTCGAGGGAACACTGAAGCTTTCTTT. As protein: CATRGNTEAFF.

The chain combines TRBV19 with TRBJ1-4, with D perhaps matching TRBD1 (6 bases). Trimming took off 5 bases at V and 5 bases at J, with 15 bases between the two ends. In germline, CDR1 is LNHDA, CDR2 SQIVND (reference sequence). This CDR3 has 15 amino acids. The CDR3 region has the DNA TGTGCCAGTAGTGCGCAAGGACAGCGCAATGAAAAACTGTTTTTT. Translation: CASSAQGQRNEKLFF.

The chain has TRBV27 and TRBJ2-2; D unclear. The CDR3 runs 12 residues. V dropped 8 bases and J dropped 6 bases, with 10 bases sitting between them. CDR1 is MNHEY, CDR2 SMNVEV, per germline (reference sequence). This CDR3 is CASGIGAGELFF. CDR3 coding DNA: TGTGCCAGCGGAATTGGTGCCGGGGAGCTGTTTTTT.

This clone was observed a handful of times. The rearrangement uses TRBV19 and TRBJ1-5, with 9 bases identical to TRBD1. The CDR3 consists of 16 residues. Losses at the gene ends were 5 bases for V and 2 bases for J; bases not matched to a gene: 7. Germline CDR1 LNHDA, CDR2 SQIVND (reference sequence). CDR3: CASSRPGQGGNQPQHF. As DNA, the CDR3 is TGTGCCAGTAGTCGACCGGGACAGGGTGGCAATCAGCCCCAGCATTTT.

CDR3 loop: CASQDRVNTGELFF. The CDR3 nucleotides are TGTGCCAGCCAAGACAGGGTTAACACCGGGGAGCTGTTTTTT. The chain combines TRBV6-5 with TRBJ2-2, with TRBD1 matching over 7 bases. In germline, CDR1 is MNHEY, CDR2 SVGAGI. CDR3 size: 14 residues. J was trimmed by 2 bases and V by 8 bases; bases with no gene match: 5.

The rearrangement links TRBV28 to TRBJ1-3; 8 bases fit TRBD1. Germline V gene lookup returns CDR1 MDHEN and CDR2 SYDVKM. The CDR3 spans 16 residues. V lost 2 bases to trimming and J lost 0 bases; unmatched junction nucleotides: 3. The CDR3 region has the DNA TGTGCCAGCAGTTTAACAGGGGGTCTCTCTGGAAACACCATATATTTT. Its protein product is CASSLTGGLSGNTIYF.

The V and J genes are TRBV6-6 and TRBJ1-2, with no clear D. CDR1 is MNHNY, CDR2 SVGAGI, per germline (reference sequence). The CDR3 covers 11 residues. Trimming took off 4 bases at V and 7 bases at J, with 7 bases between the two ends. CDR3 DNA: TGTGCCAGCAGTTCGTTAGGTGGCTACACCTTC. Translation: CASSSLGGYTF.

This clone was detected only once. The V gene is TRBV4-1, the J gene TRBJ2-7; D is undetermined. V lost 2 bases, J lost 5 bases, and 13 bases lay in between. The CDR3 is 14 residues long. Germline V gene sequence: CDR1 MGHRA, CDR2 YSYEKL. The CDR3 protein is CASSQYTLGNEQYF. As DNA, the CDR3 is TGCGCCAGCAGCCAATACACCCTTGGGAACGAGCAGTACTTC.

This clone was counted once. This sequence joins TRBV9 and TRBJ2-1; 9 positions match TRBD1. Trimming took 5 bases from V and 3 from J; bases not matched to a gene: 6. The CDR3 is 15 residues long. Germline CDR1 is SGDLS and CDR2 is YYNGEE. In DNA form, the CDR3 reads TGTGCCAGCAGAGCGGGGACAGGGCTCTACAATGAGCAGTTCTTC. It specifies CASRAGTGLYNEQFF.

The chain links TRBV7-2 to TRBJ2-3; D gene unclear. CDR1 and CDR2 (germline): SGHTA, FQGNSA. This CDR3 contains 12 residues. Trimming removed 5 bases at V and 5 bases at J, with 8 bases between. Written as DNA, the CDR3 is TGTGCCAGCAGCCACTTCGTAGATACGCAGTATTTT. It encodes CASSHFVDTQYF.

V and J are TRBV5-4 and TRBJ2-7; D gene uncertain. The length of the CDR3 is 14 residues. V lost 0 bases and J lost 2, with 9 bases in between. CDR1 and CDR2 (germline): SGHNT, YYREEE (reference sequence). The CDR3 region is CASSLGRETYEQYF. CDR3 nucleotides: TGTGCCAGCAGCTTGGGTAGGGAAACCTACGAGCAGTACTTC.

This clone was seen just once. The chain couples TRBV7-7 to TRBJ2-5; TRBD2 matches at 10 bases. The ends lost 2 bases at V and 5 bases at J; junction bases unmatched: 14. CDR1 is SSHAT and CDR2 is FNYEAQ in the germline V gene (reference sequence). The CDR3 sequence is 18 residues long. This CDR3 reads CASSLNPSSGSLGETQYF. Here the CDR3 DNA reads TGTGCCAGCAGCTTAAACCCGTCTAGCGGGAGCCTGGGGGAGACCCAGTACTTC.

This clone appeared a single time. A much larger clone differs by one base, so this may be a read error. The sample has other DNA sequences that encode this CDR3 too. The chain uses TRBV5-5 and TRBJ2-1; D is unresolved. The CDR3 consists of 11 residues. The germline V and J ends were trimmed by 4 bases and 3 bases, with 2 bases remaining between them. Germline V gene sequence: CDR1 SGHKS, CDR2 YYEKEE (reference sequence). The CDR3 loop reads CASSLYNEQFF. The CDR3 bases are TGTGCCAGCAGCCTCTACAATGAGCAGTTCTTC.

V and J are TRBV7-6 and TRBJ1-3; D perhaps matches TRBD1 (5 bases). The CDR3 contains 17 residues. CDR1 and CDR2 (germline): SGHVS, FNYEAQ. With 1 base removed from V and 0 bases from J, the gap between germline ends came to 13 bases. CDR3 region: CASSLGLRGHSGNTIYF. CDR3 DNA: TGTGCCAGCAGCTTAGGTTTGAGGGGCCACTCTGGAAACACCATATATTTT. Full variable domain (outside the CDR3, taken from reference TRBV7-6 and TRBJ1-3): GAGVSQSPRYKVTKRGQDVALRCDPISGHVSLYWYRQALGQGPEFLTYFNYEAQQDKSGLPNDRFSAERPEGSISTLTIQRTEQRDSAMYRCASSLGLRGHSGNTIYFGEGSWLTVV.

This clone occurred a few times. The chain carries TRBV19 and TRBJ1-5, with D possibly being TRBD1 (5 bases). CDR3 length equals 12 residues. The germline V gene encodes CDR1 LNHDA and CDR2 SQIVND (reference sequence). Trimming cost V 6 bases and J 7 bases, with 10 bases left between them. As DNA, the CDR3 is TGTGCCAGTAGGAAGGGGCGCCAGCCCCAGCATTTT. Its protein is CASRKGRQPQHF.

The J gene is TRBJ1-2, the V gene TRBV28; D may be TRBD1 (5 bases). Per germline, CDR1 MDHEN and CDR2 SYDVKM. V shed 1 base and J shed 6 bases, with 15 bases lying between them. The CDR3 extends over 15 amino acids. The chain's CDR3 is CASSLFTGQFDGYTF. CDR3 DNA sequence: TGTGCCAGCAGTTTATTTACAGGCCAGTTCGATGGCTACACCTTC.

This clone was counted a few times. The rearrangement uses TRBV27 and TRBJ2-5; D perhaps matches TRBD2 (7 bases). In germline, CDR1 is MNHEY, CDR2 SMNVEV (reference sequence). CDR3 length: 17 amino acids. V was shortened by 5 bases and J by 1 base, with 20 bases between the two germline ends. In nucleotides, the CDR3 is TGTGCCAGCAGTCCAAGGTCGGGGGGCACCATCCAAGAGACCCAGTACTTC. The encoded protein is CASSPRSGGTIQETQYF.

The table lists this clone with a few counts. The J gene is TRBJ1-5, the V gene TRBV11-2; possibly TRBD1 for D (5 bases). With 5 bases removed from V and 7 bases from J, the gap between germline ends came to 18 bases. CDR1 is SGHAT and CDR2 is FQNNGV in the germline V gene. The CDR3 covers 15 residues. The CDR3 DNA sequence: TGTGCCAGCAGCCCCGAGGGACTAACCGGCCAGCCCCAGCATTTT. The encoded protein is CASSPEGLTGQPQHF. The full variable domain, rest sourced from reference TRBV11-2 and TRBJ1-5, is EAGVAQSPRYKIIEKRQSVAFWCNPISGHATLYWYQQILGQGPKLLIQFQNNGVVDDSQLPKDRFSAERLKGVDSTLKIQPAKLEDSAVYLCASSPEGLTGQPQHFGDGTRLSIL.

This sequence joins TRBV19 and TRBJ1-5, with 8 bases lining up with TRBD1. This CDR3 is built from 13 residues. Germline V gene lookup returns CDR1 LNHDA and CDR2 SQIVND (reference sequence). Unmatched junction bases numbered 4, after V lost 10 bases and J lost 2 bases. Here the CDR3 DNA reads TGTGCCACCACGGACAGGGGCAATCAGCCCCAGCATTTT. Translating gives CATTDRGNQPQHF. The full variable domain, rest sourced from reference TRBV19 and TRBJ1-5, is DGGITQSPKYLFRKEGQNVTLSCEQNLNHDAMYWYRQDPGQGLRLIYYSQIVNDFQKGDIAEGYSVSREKKESFPLTVTSAQKNPTAFYLCATTDRGNQPQHFGDGTRLSIL.

This chain joins TRBV9 and TRBJ2-3, with 7 bases matching TRBD2. The CDR3 has 13 amino acids. The germline CDR1 and CDR2 sequences are SGDLS and YYNGEE. Unmatched junction bases numbered 4, after V lost 0 bases and J lost 9 bases. CDR3 sequence reads: CASSVATAGTQYF. Here the CDR3 DNA reads TGTGCCAGCAGCGTAGCAACAGCGGGAACGCAGTATTTT.

The V and J genes are TRBV6-5 and TRBJ1-1; possibly TRBD1 for D (5 bases). In germline, CDR1 is MNHEY, CDR2 SVGAGI. Deletions cut 11 bases from V and 7 bases from J, with 17 bases between. This CDR3 is built from 12 residues. The CDR3 sequence: CASRGGTGEAFF. Here the CDR3 DNA reads TGTGCCTCGCGGGGGGGGACCGGTGAAGCTTTCTTT.

V is TRBV27 and J is TRBJ2-2; D possibly corresponds to TRBD1 (5 bases). The CDR3 runs to 15 residues. CDR1 MNHEY and CDR2 SMNVEV come from the germline V gene (reference sequence). The germline V and J ends were trimmed by 5 bases and 3 bases, with 13 bases remaining between them. The CDR3 DNA reads as TGTGCCAGCAGTATTCGGACACCCCACACCGGGGAGCTGTTTTTT. Protein sequence: CASSIRTPHTGELFF.

The chain joins TRBV4-1 to TRBJ1-5, with no clear D. Germline CDR1 MGHRA, CDR2 YSYEKL. Trimming took 6 bases from V and 2 from J, leaving 17 bases between them. This CDR3 contains 16 residues. DNA of the CDR3: TGCGCCAGCAGGGACCGACCGGGCCCGGGCAATCAGCCCCAGCATTTT. Translated: CASRDRPGPGNQPQHF.

As regards this clone: At one boundary the junction diverges from the germline segment, which might be a read error. The chain couples TRBV7-9 to TRBJ1-2; D remains ambiguous. The CDR3 spans 12 residues. Germline V lookup: CDR1 SEHNR, CDR2 FQNEAQ (reference sequence). The CDR3 DNA is TGTGCCAGCAGCTACAATACCGGGCCGCTCGACTTC. Amino acid sequence: CASSYNTGPLDF.

CDR3 in DNA: TGTGCCAGCAGCCCACCGGACAGGGTCACTGAAGCTTTCTTT. Encoded protein: CASSPPDRVTEAFF. The V and J genes are TRBV4-2 and TRBJ1-1; 8 bases fit TRBD1. Germline V CDR1 and CDR2: LGHNA, YNFKEQ. The CDR3 is 14 residues long. The V gene end was trimmed by 4 bases and the J gene end by 4 bases; junction bases not matched to a gene: 5.

The gene calls are TRBV30 and TRBJ2-5; the D is unclear. V shed 0 bases and J shed 13 bases, with 12 bases lying between them. The CDR3 runs to 11 residues. Germline V CDR1 and CDR2: GTSNPN, SVGIG (reference sequence). The CDR3, as DNA: TGTGCCTGGAGTGTAGCCGGCTCAACGTACTTC. Translation gives CAWSVAGSTYF. The whole variable domain, filled in from reference TRBV30 and TRBJ2-5, reads SQTIHQWPATLVQPVGSPLSLECTVEGTSNPNLYWYRQAAGRGLQLLFYSVGIGQISSEVPQNLSASRPQDRQFILSSKKLLLSDSGFYLCAWSVAGSTYFGPGTRLLVL.

V and J are TRBV4-1 and TRBJ1-2, with D unresolved. From germline, CDR1 is MGHRA and CDR2 YSYEKL. CDR3 size: 15 residues. V gave up 4 bases and J gave up 1 base, with 13 bases separating them. CDR3 loop: CASSPSFPGNYGYTF. The CDR3 DNA is TGCGCCAGCAGCCCCTCGTTTCCGGGTAACTATGGCTACACCTTC.

On this clone: Different DNA sequences within this sample yield the same CDR3. V and J are TRBV2 and TRBJ2-4; a possible D gene is TRBD2 (5 bases). The CDR3 has 14 residues. V lost 6 bases to trimming and J lost 0 bases, with 9 bases between them. The V gene's germline CDR1 is SNHLY and CDR2 FYNNEI. For the CDR3, the DNA is TGTGCCAGCAGCTTACTAGGAGCCAAAAACATTCAGTACTTC. This gives the protein CASSLLGAKNIQYF.